This T cell receptor beta chain stems from a study of graft-versus-host responses after intestinal transplantation. Using immunoSEQ multiplex PCR, the repertoire was profiled, and TCRdb retains in-frame clones only, with some absent. The sample holds about 73,000 clones; 85% to 90% are singletons and the top ten take roughly 4%. Study results and caveats: GvH clones detected in recipient marrow included some appearing first in ileum or blood. Early post-transplant declines in HvG were associated with peak levels of circulating GvH clones.

To note about this clone: As yet, its antigen is unknown.

In germline, CDR1 is WSHSY, CDR2 SAAADI. This CDR3 comprises 15 residues. The ends lost 7 bases at V and 0 bases at J; junction bases unmatched: 3. The receptor was derived from a human donor who was the organ donor for an intestinal transplant. The J gene is TRBJ2-5, the V gene TRBV10-2, with TRBD2 matching over 12 bases. Sequenced material: unstimulated CD8+ T cells sorted from spleen or lymph node cells, taken before transplant. In DNA, the CDR3 is TGCGCCAGCATGCGGACTAGCGGGAACCAAGAGACCCAGTACTTC. Its translation is CASMRTSGNQETQYF.